These 9 T cell receptor beta chains came from one sample sequenced in a study of T cell repertoires in cytomegalovirus infection. TCRdb re-called the reads through MiXCR, storing one row per CDR3 protein. The sample lists around 240,000 distinct CDR3 sequences, about 20% occurring once. The sequenced material came from CD8+ T cells from PBMCs. The receptors originated from a human donor in good health (CMV status not recorded). Some clones in this sample may be carry-over from other donors' samples.

The chain is built from TRBV19 and TRBJ1-4; D is unresolved. Germline lookup yields CDR1 LNHDA and CDR2 SQIVND (reference sequence). Trimming took off 3 bases at V and 0 bases at J, with 8 bases between the two ends. This CDR3 spans 15 amino acids. This CDR3 is CASSIGTSTNEKLFF. In DNA form, the CDR3 reads TGTGCCAGTAGTATCGGAACCTCAACTAATGAAAAACTGTTTTTT.

This clonotype was found a few times. The chain carries TRBV14 and TRBJ2-7, with 7 bases aligning to TRBD1. The germline V gene encodes CDR1 SGHDN and CDR2 FVKESK. J was trimmed by 4 bases and V by 1 base; bases with no gene match: 10. The CDR3 runs to 16 residues. The CDR3 nucleotides are TGTGCCAGCAGCCAAGGTAGAGCCGGGACAGCTTACGAGCAGTACTTC. It specifies CASSQGRAGTAYEQYF.

The gene calls are TRBV12-3 or TRBV12-4 and TRBJ1-6; a possible D gene is TRBD1 (5 bases). This CDR3 region has 14 residues. V lost 8 bases to trimming and J lost 7 bases, with 15 bases between them. The CDR3 sequence is CASGLGDGNSPLHF. CDR3 DNA: TGTGCCAGCGGCCTGGGGGACGGCAATTCACCCCTCCACTTT.

V is TRBV20-1 and J is TRBJ1-1; TRBD1 aligns across 7 bases. Germline loops: CDR1 DFQATT, CDR2 SNEGSKA (reference sequence). V gave up 5 bases and J gave up 0 bases; unmatched junction bases: 15. The CDR3 is 17 residues long. CDR3 DNA sequence: TGCAGTGCTCAGGGGGGGAGGGTAACAGGGATGAACACTGAAGCTTTCTTT. This codes for CSAQGGRVTGMNTEAFF.

CDR3 sequence reads: CASYIGQTNQPQHF. The CDR3 bases are TGTGCCAGCTATATAGGACAGACAAATCAGCCCCAGCATTTT. This chain joins TRBV2 and TRBJ1-5; perhaps TRBD1 as D (6 bases). CDR1 is SNHLY and CDR2 is FYNNEI in the germline V gene. Trimming removed 8 bases from V and 4 bases from J, with 15 bases in between. The CDR3 loop spans 14 amino acids.

This clonotype was observed a handful of times. This sequence joins TRBV6-5 and TRBJ2-7; D gene uncertain. The CDR3 covers 11 residues. Germline CDR1 and CDR2: MNHEY and SVGAGI. V was cut by 2 bases and J by 7 bases, with 6 bases left in between. Here the CDR3 reads CASSYAGEQYF. CDR3 nucleotides: TGTGCCAGCAGTTACGCCGGGGAGCAGTACTTC.

This clonotype was seen at least ten times. The CDR3 here is CASSLALNIQYF. For the CDR3, the DNA is TGTGCCAGCAGCTTAGCTCTAAACATTCAGTACTTC. This rearrangement joins TRBV7-2 to TRBJ2-4; D is unclear. Trimming stripped 0 bases from V and 6 bases from J, with 3 bases between. Germline V gene data show CDR1 as SGHTA and CDR2 as FQGNSA. The CDR3 is made up of 12 amino acids.

V usage is TRBV2 and J usage is TRBJ2-5; no clear D gene. This CDR3 is built from 14 residues. Per the germline V gene, CDR1 is SNHLY and CDR2 is FYNNEI. V lost 3 bases to trimming and J lost 5 bases, with 13 bases between them. The CDR3, as DNA: TGTGCCAGCAGTGACGTACTTGGGTGGGAGACCCAGTACTTC. It yields the protein CASSDVLGWETQYF.

The V gene is TRBV20-1, the J gene TRBJ1-5; perhaps TRBD1 as D (5 bases). This CDR3 spans 15 amino acids. The germline gives CDR1 DFQATT, CDR2 SNEGSKA (reference sequence). Trimming left V 4 bases short and J 0 bases short, with 13 bases between. CDR3 sequence: CSATDWTSSNQPQHF. DNA for the CDR3: TGCAGTGCTACCGATTGGACAAGTAGCAATCAGCCCCAGCATTTT.